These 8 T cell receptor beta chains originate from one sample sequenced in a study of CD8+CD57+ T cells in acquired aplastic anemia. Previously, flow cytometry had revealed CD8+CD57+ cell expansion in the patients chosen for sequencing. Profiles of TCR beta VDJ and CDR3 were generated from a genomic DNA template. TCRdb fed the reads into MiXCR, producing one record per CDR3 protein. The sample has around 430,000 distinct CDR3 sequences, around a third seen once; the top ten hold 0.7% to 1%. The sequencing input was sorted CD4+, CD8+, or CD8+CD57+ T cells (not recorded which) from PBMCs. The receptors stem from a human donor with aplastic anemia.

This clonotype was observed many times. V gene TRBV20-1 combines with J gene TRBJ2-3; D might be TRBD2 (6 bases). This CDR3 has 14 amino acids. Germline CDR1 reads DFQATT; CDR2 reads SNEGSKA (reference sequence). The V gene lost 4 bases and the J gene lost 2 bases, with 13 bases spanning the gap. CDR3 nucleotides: TGCAGTGCTATCCGCGCGGGGATCACAGATACGCAGTATTTT. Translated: CSAIRAGITDTQYF.

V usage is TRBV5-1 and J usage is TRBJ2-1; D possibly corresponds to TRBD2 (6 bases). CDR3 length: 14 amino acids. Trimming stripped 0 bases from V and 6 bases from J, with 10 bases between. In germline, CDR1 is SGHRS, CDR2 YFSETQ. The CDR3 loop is CASSLGRDSNEQFF. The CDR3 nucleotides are TGCGCCAGCAGCTTGGGCCGGGACTCCAATGAGCAGTTCTTC.

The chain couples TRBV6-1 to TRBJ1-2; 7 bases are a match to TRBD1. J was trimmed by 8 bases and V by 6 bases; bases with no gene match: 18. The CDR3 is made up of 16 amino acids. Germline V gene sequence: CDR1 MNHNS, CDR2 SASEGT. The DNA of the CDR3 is TGTGCCAGCAGATCCAGGGGGGTGTATCCCCCGGAGGGCTACACCTTC. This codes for CASRSRGVYPPEGYTF.

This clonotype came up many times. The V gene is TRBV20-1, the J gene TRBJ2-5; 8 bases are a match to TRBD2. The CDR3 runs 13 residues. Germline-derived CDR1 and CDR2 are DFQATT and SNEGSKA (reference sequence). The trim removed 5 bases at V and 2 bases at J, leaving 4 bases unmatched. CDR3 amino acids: CSAVSGEQETQYF. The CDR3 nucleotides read TGCAGTGCTGTTAGCGGGGAACAAGAGACCCAGTACTTC.

In DNA form, the CDR3 reads TGCGCCAGCAGCCAAGAATGGAGGGGCGGAAAACTGTTTTTT. Translated: CASSQEWRGGKLFF. V and J are TRBV4-1 and TRBJ1-4; D perhaps matches TRBD1 (5 bases). V was shortened by 0 bases and J by 10 bases, with 12 bases between the two germline ends. This CDR3 has 14 residues. The germline V gene has CDR1 MGHRA and CDR2 YSYEKL.

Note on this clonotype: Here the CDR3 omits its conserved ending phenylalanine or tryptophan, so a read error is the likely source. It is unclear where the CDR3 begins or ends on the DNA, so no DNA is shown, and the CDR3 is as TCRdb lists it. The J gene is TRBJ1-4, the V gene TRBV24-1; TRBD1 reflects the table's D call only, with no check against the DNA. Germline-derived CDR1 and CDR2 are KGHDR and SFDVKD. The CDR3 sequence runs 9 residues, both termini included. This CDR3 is CATSDPPAS.

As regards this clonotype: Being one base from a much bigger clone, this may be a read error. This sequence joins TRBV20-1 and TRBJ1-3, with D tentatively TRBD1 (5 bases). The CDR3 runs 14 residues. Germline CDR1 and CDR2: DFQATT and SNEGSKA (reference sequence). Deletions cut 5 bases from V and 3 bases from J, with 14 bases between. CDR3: CSAGGGTLGNTIYF. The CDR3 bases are TGCAGTGCTGGTGGAGGGACGCTTGGAAACACCATATATTTT.

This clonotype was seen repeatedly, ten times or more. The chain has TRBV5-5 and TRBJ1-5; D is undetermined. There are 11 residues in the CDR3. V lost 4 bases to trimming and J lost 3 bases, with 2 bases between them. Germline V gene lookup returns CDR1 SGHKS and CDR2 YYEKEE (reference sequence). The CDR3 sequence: CASSDNQPQHF. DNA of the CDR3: TGTGCCAGCAGCGACAATCAGCCCCAGCATTTT.